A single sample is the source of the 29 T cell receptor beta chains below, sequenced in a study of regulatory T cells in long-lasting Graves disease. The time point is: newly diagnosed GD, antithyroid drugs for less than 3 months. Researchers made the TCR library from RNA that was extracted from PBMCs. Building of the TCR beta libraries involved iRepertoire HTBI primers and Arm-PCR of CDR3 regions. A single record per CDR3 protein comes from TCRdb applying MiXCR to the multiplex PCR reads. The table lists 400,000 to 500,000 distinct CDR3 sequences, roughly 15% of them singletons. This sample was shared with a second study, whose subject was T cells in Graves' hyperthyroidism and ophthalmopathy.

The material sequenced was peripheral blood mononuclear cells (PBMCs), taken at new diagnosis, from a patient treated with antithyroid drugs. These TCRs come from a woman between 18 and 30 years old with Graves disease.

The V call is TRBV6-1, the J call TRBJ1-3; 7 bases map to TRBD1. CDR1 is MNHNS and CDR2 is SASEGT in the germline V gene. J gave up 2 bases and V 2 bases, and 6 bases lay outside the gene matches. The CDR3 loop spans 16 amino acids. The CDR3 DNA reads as TGTGCCAGCAGTGAACTAGACAGGGCGGCTGGAAACACCATATATTTT. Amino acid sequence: CASSELDRAAGNTIYF.

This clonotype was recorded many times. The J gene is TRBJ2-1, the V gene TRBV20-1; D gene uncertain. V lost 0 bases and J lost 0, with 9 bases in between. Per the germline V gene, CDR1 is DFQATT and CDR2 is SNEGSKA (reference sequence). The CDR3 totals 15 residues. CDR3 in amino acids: CSARDLSSSYNEQFF. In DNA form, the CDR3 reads TGCAGTGCTAGAGACCTGAGTAGCTCCTACAATGAGCAGTTCTTC.

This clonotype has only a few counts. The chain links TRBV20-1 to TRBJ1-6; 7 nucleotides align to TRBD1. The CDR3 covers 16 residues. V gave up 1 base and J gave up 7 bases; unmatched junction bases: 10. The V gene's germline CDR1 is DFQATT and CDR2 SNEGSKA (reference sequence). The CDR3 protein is CSARATRDSLNSPLHF. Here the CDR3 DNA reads TGCAGTGCTAGAGCCACCCGGGACAGCCTAAATTCACCCCTCCACTTT.

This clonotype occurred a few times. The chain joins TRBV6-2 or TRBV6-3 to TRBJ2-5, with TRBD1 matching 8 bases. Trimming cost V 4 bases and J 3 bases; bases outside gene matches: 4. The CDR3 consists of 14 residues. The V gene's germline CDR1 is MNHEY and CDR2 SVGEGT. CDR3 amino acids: CASSFLTGEETQYF. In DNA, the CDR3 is TGTGCCAGCAGTTTCCTGACAGGGGAAGAGACCCAGTACTTC.

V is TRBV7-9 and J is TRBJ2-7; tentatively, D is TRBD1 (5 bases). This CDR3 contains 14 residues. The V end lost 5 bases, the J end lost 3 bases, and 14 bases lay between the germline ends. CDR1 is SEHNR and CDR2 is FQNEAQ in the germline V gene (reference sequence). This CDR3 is CASSLRETVYEQYF. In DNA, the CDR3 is TGTGCCAGCAGCCTAAGAGAGACAGTCTACGAGCAGTACTTC.

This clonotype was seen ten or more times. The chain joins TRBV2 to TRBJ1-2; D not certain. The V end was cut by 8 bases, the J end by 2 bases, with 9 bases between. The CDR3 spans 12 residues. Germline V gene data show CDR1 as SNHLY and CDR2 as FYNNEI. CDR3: CASVEWNYGYTF. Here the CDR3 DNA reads TGTGCCAGCGTGGAGTGGAACTATGGCTACACCTTC. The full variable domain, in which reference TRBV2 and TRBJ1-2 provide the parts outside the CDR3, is EPEVTQTPSHQVTQMGQEVILRCVPISNHLYFYWYRQILGQKVEFLVSFYNNEISEKSEIFDDQFSVERPDGSNFTLKIRSTKLEDSAMYFCASVEWNYGYTFGSGTRLTVV.

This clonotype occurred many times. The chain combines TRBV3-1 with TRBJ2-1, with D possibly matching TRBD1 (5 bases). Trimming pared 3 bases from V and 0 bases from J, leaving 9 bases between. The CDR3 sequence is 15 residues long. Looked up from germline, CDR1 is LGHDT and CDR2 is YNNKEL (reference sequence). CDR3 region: CASSHDSLSYNEQFF. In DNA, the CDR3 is TGTGCCAGCAGCCATGACAGCCTCTCCTACAATGAGCAGTTCTTC.

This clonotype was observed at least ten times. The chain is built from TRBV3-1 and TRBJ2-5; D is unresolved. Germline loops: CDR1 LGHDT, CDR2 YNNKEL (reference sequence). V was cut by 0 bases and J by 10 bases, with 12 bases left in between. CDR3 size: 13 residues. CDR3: CASSQDPKGIQYF. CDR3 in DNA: TGTGCCAGCAGCCAAGACCCCAAGGGTATCCAGTACTTC.

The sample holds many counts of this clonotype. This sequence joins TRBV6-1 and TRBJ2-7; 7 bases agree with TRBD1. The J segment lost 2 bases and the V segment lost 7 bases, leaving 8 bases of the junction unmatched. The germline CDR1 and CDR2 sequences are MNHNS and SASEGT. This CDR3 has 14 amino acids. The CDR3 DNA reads TGTGCCAGCACCAAGGGGACAGCGACCTACGAGCAGTACTTC. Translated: CASTKGTATYEQYF.

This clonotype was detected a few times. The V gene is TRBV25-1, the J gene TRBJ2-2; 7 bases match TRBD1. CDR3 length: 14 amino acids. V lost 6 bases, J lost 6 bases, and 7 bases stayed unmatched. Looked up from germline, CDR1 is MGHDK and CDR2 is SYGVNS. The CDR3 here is CASSWKGQSGELFF. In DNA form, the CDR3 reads TGTGCCAGCAGCTGGAAGGGACAGTCCGGGGAGCTGTTTTTT.

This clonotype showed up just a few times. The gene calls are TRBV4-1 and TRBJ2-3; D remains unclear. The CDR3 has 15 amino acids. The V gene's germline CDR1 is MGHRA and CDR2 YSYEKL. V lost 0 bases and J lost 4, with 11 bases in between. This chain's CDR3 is CASSQDRLGADTQYF. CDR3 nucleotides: TGCGCCAGCAGCCAAGATCGCCTAGGAGCAGATACGCAGTATTTT.

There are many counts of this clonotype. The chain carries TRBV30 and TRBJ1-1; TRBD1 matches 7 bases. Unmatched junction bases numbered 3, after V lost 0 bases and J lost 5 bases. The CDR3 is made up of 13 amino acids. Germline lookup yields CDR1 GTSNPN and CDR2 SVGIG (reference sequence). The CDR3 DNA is TGTGCCTGGAGTGTACAGGGGAGTACTGAAGCTTTCTTT. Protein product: CAWSVQGSTEAFF.

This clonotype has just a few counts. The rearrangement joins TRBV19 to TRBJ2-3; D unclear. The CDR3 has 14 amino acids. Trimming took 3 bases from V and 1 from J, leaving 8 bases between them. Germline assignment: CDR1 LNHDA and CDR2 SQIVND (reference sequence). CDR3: CASSIGRGTDTQYF. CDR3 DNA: TGTGCCAGTAGTATCGGTAGAGGCACAGATACGCAGTATTTT.

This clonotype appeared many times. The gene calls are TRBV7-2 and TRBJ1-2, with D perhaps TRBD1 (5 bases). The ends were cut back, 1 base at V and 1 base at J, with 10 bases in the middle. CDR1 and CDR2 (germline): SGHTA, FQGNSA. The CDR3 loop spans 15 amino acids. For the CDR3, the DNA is TGTGCCAGCAGCTTAGGGAGGGGTTTTAACTATGGCTACACCTTC. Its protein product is CASSLGRGFNYGYTF.

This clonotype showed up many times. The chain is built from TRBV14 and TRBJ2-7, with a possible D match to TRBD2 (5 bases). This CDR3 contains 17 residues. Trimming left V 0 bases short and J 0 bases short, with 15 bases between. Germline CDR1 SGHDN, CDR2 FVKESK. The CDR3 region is CASSQDRSWAGSYEQYF. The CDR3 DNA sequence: TGTGCCAGCAGCCAAGATCGCTCGTGGGCGGGCTCCTACGAGCAGTACTTC.

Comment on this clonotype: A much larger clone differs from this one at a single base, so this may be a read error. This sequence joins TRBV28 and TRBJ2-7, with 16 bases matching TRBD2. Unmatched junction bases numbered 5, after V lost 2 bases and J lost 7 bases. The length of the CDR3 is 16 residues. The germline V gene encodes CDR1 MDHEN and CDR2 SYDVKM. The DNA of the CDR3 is TGTGCCAGCAGTTTAATGGGACTAGCGGGAGGGGATGAGCAGTACTTC. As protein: CASSLMGLAGGDEQYF.

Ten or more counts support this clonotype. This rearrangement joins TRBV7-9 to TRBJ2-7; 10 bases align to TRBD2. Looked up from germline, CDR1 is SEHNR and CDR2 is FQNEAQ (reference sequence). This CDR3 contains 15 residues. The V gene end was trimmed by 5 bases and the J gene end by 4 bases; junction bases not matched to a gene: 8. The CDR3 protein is CASSPGLAGVYEQYF. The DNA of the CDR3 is TGTGCCAGCAGCCCCGGGCTAGCGGGAGTTTACGAGCAGTACTTC.

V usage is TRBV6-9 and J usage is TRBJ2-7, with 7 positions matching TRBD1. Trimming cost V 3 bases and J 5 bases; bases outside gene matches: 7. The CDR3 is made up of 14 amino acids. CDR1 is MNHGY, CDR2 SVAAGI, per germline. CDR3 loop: CASSYNRGTDEQYF. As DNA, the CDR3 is TGTGCCAGCAGTTACAACAGGGGTACGGACGAGCAGTACTTC.

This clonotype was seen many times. In DNA form, the CDR3 reads TGTGCCAGCAGTTACTCTCGCGCAACTAACTATGGCTACACCTTC. Its protein product is CASSYSRATNYGYTF. The genes are TRBV6-5 and TRBJ1-2, with D hard to call. The germline CDR1 and CDR2 sequences are MNHEY and SVGAGI. The ends were cut back, 0 bases at V and 0 bases at J, with 8 bases in the middle. The CDR3 covers 15 residues.

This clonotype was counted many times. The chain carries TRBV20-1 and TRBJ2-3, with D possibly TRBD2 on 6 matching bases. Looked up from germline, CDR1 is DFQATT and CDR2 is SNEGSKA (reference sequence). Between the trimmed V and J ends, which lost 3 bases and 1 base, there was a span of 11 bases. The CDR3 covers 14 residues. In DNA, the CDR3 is TGCAGTGCTAGGAGCGGGTACGGCACAGATACGCAGTATTTT. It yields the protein CSARSGYGTDTQYF.

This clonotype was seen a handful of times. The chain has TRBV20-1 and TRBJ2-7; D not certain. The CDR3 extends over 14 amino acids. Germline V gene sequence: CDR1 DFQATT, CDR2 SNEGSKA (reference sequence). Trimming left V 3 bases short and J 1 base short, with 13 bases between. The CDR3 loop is CSASEVGGSYEQYF. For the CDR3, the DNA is TGCAGTGCTAGTGAGGTAGGCGGTTCCTACGAGCAGTACTTC.

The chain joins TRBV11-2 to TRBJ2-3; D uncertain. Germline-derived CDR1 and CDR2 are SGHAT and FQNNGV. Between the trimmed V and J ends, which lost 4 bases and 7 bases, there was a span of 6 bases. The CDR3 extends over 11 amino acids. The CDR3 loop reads CASSSTYTQYF. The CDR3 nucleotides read TGTGCCAGCAGCTCAACGTATACGCAGTATTTT.

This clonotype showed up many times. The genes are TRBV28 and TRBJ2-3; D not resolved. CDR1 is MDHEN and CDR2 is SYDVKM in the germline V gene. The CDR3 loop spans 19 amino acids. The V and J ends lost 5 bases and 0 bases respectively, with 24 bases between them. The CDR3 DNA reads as TGTGCCAGCAGTCCCGAACTTGAGATACGGGCCCAAAGCACAGATACGCAGTATTTT. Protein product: CASSPELEIRAQSTDTQYF.

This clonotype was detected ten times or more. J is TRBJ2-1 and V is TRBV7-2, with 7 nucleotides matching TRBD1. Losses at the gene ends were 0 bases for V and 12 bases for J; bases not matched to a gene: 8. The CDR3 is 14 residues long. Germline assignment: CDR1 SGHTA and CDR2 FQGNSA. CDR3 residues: CASSLAGLGDRQFF. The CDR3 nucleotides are TGTGCCAGCAGCTTAGCTGGGTTAGGGGACAGGCAGTTCTTC.

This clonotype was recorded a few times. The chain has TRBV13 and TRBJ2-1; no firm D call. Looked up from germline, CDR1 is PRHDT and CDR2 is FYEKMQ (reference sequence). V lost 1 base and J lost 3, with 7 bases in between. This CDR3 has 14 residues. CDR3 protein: CASSLVGDYNEQFF. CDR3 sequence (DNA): TGTGCCAGCAGCTTAGTTGGCGACTACAATGAGCAGTTCTTC.

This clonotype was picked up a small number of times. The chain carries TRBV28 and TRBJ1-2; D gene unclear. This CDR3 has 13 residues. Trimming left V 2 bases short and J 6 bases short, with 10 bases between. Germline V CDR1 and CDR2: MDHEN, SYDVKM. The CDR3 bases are TGTGCCAGCAGTTTACAACCTTCGGATGGCTACACCTTC. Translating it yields CASSLQPSDGYTF.

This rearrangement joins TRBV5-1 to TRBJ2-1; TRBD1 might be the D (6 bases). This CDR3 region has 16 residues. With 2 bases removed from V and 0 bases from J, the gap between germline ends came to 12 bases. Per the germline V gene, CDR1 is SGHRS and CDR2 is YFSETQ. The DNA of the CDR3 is TGCGCCAGCAGCTTTGGGGGCCTGAGCTCCTACAATGAGCAGTTCTTC. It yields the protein CASSFGGLSSYNEQFF. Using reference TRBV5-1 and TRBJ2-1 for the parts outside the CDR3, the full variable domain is KAGVTQTPRYLIKTRGQQVTLSCSPISGHRSVSWYQQTPGQGLQFLFEYFSETQRNKGNFPGRFSGRQFSNSRSEMNVSTLELGDSALYLCASSFGGLSSYNEQFFGPGTRLTVL.

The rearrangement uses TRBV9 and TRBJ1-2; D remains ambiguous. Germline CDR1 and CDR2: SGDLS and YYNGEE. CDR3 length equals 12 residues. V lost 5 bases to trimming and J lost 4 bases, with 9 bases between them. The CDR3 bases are TGTGCCAGCAGTGGCGAGGGCTATGGCTACACCTTC. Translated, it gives CASSGEGYGYTF.

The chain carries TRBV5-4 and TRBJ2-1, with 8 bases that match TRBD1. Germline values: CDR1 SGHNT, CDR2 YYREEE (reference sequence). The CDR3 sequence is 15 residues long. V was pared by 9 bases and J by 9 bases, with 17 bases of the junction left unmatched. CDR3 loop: CATKRATGARGEQFF. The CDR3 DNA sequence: TGTGCCACAAAACGAGCGACAGGGGCGCGTGGTGAGCAGTTCTTC.